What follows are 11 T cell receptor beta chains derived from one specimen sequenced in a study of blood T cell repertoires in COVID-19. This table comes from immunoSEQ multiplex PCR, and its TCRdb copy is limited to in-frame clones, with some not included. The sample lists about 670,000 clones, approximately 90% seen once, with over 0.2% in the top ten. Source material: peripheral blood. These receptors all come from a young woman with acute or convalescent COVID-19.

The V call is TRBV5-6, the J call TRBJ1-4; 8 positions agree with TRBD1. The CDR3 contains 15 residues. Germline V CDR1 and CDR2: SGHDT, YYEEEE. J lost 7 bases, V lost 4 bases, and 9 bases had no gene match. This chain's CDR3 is CASSIGQGDREKLFF. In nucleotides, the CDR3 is TGTGCCAGCAGCATCGGACAGGGAGATCGTGAAAAACTGTTTTTT.

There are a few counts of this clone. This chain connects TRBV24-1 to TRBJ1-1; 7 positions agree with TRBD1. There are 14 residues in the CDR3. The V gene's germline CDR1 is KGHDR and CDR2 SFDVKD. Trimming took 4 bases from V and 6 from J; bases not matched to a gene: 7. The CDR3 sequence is CATSDRQGSPEAFF. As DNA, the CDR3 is TGTGCCACCAGTGACCGACAGGGAAGCCCTGAAGCTTTCTTT.

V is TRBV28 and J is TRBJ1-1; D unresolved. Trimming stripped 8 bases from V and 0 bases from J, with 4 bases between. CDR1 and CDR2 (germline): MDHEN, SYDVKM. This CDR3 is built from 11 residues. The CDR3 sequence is CASSVNTEAFF. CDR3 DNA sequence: TGTGCCAGCTCCGTGAACACTGAAGCTTTCTTT.

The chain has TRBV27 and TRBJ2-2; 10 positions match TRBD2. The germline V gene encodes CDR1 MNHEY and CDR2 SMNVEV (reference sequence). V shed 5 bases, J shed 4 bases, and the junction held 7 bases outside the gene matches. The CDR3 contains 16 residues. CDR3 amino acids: CASSTKRGGFTGELFF. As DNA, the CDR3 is TGTGCCAGCAGTACAAAGCGGGGGGGCTTCACCGGGGAGCTGTTTTTT.

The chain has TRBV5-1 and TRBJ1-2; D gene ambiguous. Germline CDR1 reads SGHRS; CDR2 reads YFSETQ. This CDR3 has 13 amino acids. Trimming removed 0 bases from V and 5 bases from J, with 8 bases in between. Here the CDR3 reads CASSLDLSYGYTF. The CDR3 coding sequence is TGCGCCAGCAGCTTGGATCTTTCTTATGGCTACACCTTC.

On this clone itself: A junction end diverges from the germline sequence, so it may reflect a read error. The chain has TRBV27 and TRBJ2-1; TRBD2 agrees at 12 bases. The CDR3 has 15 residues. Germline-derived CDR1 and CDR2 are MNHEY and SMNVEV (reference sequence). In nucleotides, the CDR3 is TGTGCCAGCAGTTCATCGATACAGACTAGCGGGGGCCAGATCTTC. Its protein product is CASSSSIQTSGGQIF.

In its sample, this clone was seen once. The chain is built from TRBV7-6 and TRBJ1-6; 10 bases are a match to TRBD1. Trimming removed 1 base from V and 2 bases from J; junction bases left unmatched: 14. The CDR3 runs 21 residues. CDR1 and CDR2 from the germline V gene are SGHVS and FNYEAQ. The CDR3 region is CASSLVEGDRGNGPYNSPLHF. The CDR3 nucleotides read TGTGCCAGCAGCTTAGTGGAGGGGGACAGGGGAAATGGGCCCTATAATTCACCCCTCCACTTT.

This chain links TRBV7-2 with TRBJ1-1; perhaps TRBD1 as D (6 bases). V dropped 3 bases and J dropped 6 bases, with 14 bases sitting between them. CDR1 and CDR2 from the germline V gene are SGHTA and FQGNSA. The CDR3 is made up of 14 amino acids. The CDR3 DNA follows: TGTGCCAGCAGCTTGGGGGGGGCGGGCGCTGAAGCTTTCTTT. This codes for CASSLGGAGAEAFF. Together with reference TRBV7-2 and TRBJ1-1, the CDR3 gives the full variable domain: GAGVSQSPSNKVTEKGKDVELRCDPISGHTALYWYRQSLGQGLEFLIYFQGNSAPDKSGLPSDRFSAERTGGSVSTLTIQRTQQEDSAVYLCASSLGGAGAEAFFGQGTRLTVV.

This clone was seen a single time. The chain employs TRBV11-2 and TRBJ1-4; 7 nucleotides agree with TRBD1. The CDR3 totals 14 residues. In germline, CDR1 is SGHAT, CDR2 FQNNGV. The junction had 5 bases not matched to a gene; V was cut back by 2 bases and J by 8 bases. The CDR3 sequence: CASSLRLTGEKLFF. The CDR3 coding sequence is TGTGCCAGCAGCTTAAGATTGACAGGGGAAAAACTGTTTTTT.

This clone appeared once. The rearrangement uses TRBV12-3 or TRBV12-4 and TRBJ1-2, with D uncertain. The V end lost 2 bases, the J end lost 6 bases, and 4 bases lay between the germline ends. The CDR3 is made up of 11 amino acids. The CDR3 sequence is CASSLTDGYTF. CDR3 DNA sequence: TGTGCCAGCAGTTTAACAGATGGCTACACCTTC.

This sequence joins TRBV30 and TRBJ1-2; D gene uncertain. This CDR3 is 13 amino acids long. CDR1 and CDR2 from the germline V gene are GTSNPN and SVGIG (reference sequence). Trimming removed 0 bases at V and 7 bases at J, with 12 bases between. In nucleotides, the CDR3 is TGTGCCTGGAGTGTACGGAGCCTCTTTGGCTACACCTTC. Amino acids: CAWSVRSLFGYTF.